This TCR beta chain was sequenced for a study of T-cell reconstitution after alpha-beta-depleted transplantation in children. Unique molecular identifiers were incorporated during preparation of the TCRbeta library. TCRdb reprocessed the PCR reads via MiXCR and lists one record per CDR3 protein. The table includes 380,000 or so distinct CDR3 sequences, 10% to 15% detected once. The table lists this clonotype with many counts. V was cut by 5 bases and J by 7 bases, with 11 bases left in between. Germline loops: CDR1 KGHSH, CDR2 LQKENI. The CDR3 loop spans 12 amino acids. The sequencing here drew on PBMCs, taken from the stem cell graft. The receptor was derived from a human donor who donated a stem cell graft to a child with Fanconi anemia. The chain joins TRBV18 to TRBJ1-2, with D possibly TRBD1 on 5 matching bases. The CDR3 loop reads CASSYERGGYTF. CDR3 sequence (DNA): TGTGCCAGCTCATACGAAAGGGGTGGCTACACCTTC.